These 13 T cell receptor beta chains originate from one sample sequenced in a study of tumor-infiltrating lymphocytes in oesophageal squamous cell carcinoma. Each CDR3 protein gets one entry after TCRdb re-called the PCR reads with MiXCR. The repertoire holds approximately 6,000 distinct CDR3 sequences, with 13% to 15% as singletons. Material: normal esophageal tissue next to the tumor. The receptors here all came from a male donor with esophageal squamous cell carcinoma.

This clonotype was observed a handful of times. The CDR3: CASSLGWGGDHLNEQFF. In DNA form, the CDR3 reads TGCGCCAGCAGCTTGGGGTGGGGCGGGGATCATTTGAATGAGCAGTTCTTC. The chain uses TRBV5-1 and TRBJ2-1; D is possibly TRBD2 (6 bases). CDR3 size: 17 residues. The germline V gene encodes CDR1 SGHRS and CDR2 YFSETQ. Between the trimmed V and J ends, which lost 0 bases and 7 bases, there was a span of 20 bases.

This clonotype has at least ten counts. The chain links TRBV6-6 to TRBJ2-4; D gene ambiguous. V shed 2 bases and J shed 4 bases, with 0 bases lying between them. The V gene's germline CDR1 is MNHNY and CDR2 SVGAGI (reference sequence). The CDR3 totals 11 residues. CDR3 nucleotides: TGTGCCAGCAGTTACAAAAACATTCAGTACTTC. Its protein is CASSYKNIQYF.

The chain employs TRBV27 and TRBJ2-7; 10 bases fit TRBD1. Matching the DNA end better, TRBJ2-1 makes the J call doubtful. There are 15 residues in the CDR3. Germline V gives CDR1 MNHEY, CDR2 SMNVEV (reference sequence). The CDR3 loop reads CASSRDRGSYNEQFF. CDR3 sequence (DNA): TGTGCCAGCAGTCGGGACAGGGGTTCCTACAATGAGCAGTTCTTC.

This clonotype is categorized as hyperexpanded. J is TRBJ2-1 and V is TRBV7-9, with TRBD2 matching 8 bases. V gave up 5 bases and J gave up 7 bases; unmatched junction bases: 4. There are 13 residues in the CDR3. Germline V gives CDR1 SEHNR, CDR2 FQNEAQ (reference sequence). CDR3 residues: CASSVGLVNEQFF. In nucleotides, the CDR3 is TGTGCCAGCAGCGTGGGACTAGTTAATGAGCAGTTCTTC. The variable domain in full, with the rest retrieved from reference TRBV7-9 and TRBJ2-1, is DTGVSQNPRHKITKRGQNVTFRCDPISEHNRLYWYRQTLGQGPEFLTYFQNEAQLEKSRLLSDRFSAERPKGSFSTLEIQRTEQGDSAMYLCASSVGLVNEQFFGPGTRLTVL.

The chain employs TRBV4-1 and TRBJ2-1; 11 nucleotides line up with TRBD2. This CDR3 region has 16 residues. CDR1 and CDR2 from the germline V gene are MGHRA and YSYEKL. V shed 1 base, J shed 10 bases, and the junction held 9 bases outside the gene matches. The CDR3 DNA sequence: TGCGCCAGCAGCCAAGCCACTAGCGGGGGTCTAAACGAGCAGTTCTTC. This codes for CASSQATSGGLNEQFF.

V is TRBV7-2 and J is TRBJ2-3, with 8 nucleotides matching TRBD2. The J call may be faulty, since TRBJ2-5 better matches the DNA end. Per germline, CDR1 SGHTA and CDR2 FQGNSA. CDR3 size: 14 residues. For the CDR3, the DNA is TGTGCCAGCAGCTCCGGGAGGGGTGTTAGCGACCAGTACTTC. Encoded protein: CASSSGRGVSDQYF.

This clonotype was seen more than once but under ten times. The conserved phenylalanine or tryptophan normally closing the CDR3 is absent here, so this likely arose from a read error. No DNA is shown, since the ends of the CDR3 on it are uncertain; the CDR3 is the one TCRdb lists. The rearrangement uses TRBV7-3 and TRBJ2-5; the table's D call, TRBD1, has no DNA check behind it. Germline V lookup: CDR1 SGHTA, CDR2 FQGTGA. Including both end residues, the CDR3 is 17 amino acids long. The CDR3: CASSQPTGGNSPLHFGN.

This clonotype is judged medium-sized. The chain uses TRBV6-1 and TRBJ2-1; the D is unclear. Germline lookup yields CDR1 MNHNS and CDR2 SASEGT. Trimming removed 7 bases from V and 12 bases from J, with 13 bases in between. The CDR3 consists of 11 residues. CDR3 region: CASKGPQGQFF. The CDR3 DNA sequence: TGTGCCAGCAAAGGACCCCAAGGGCAGTTCTTC.

This clonotype ranks as medium-sized. The chain is built from TRBV7-6 and TRBJ2-2; TRBD2 aligns across 9 bases. The junction had 5 bases not matched to a gene; V was cut back by 2 bases and J by 4 bases. CDR1 and CDR2 (germline): SGHVS, FNYEAQ. There are 16 residues in the CDR3. CDR3 sequence (DNA): TGTGCCAGCAGCTTACGGCTAGCGGGGAGCACCGGGGAGCTGTTTTTT. It is translated as CASSLRLAGSTGELFF.

This clonotype showed up just a few times. V gene TRBV19 combines with J gene TRBJ2-2; a weak D match, TRBD2 (5 bases). V lost 4 bases, J lost 6 bases, and 9 bases lay in between. The CDR3 is made up of 13 amino acids. Germline V gene lookup returns CDR1 LNHDA and CDR2 SQIVND (reference sequence). CDR3 residues: CASSKGGPGELFF. In nucleotides, the CDR3 is TGTGCCAGTAGTAAAGGAGGTCCCGGGGAGCTGTTTTTT.

The CDR3 sequence is CATSRVPGFNNEQFF. DNA for the CDR3: TGTGCCACCAGCAGAGTTCCGGGGTTTAACAATGAGCAGTTCTTC. This chain connects TRBV15 to TRBJ2-5, with D perhaps matching TRBD2 (5 bases). The DNA end is more similar to TRBJ2-1, so the J call may be wrong. The length of the CDR3 is 15 residues. The germline gives CDR1 LNHNV, CDR2 YYDKDF (reference sequence).

This clonotype was seen at least ten times. The J gene is TRBJ1-5, the V gene TRBV6-1; tentatively, D is TRBD1 (6 bases). Germline values: CDR1 MNHNS, CDR2 SASEGT. Trimming took 5 bases from V and 4 from J, leaving 9 bases between them. The CDR3 sequence is 13 residues long. The CDR3 sequence is CASSTTGNQPQHF. The CDR3 region has the DNA TGTGCCAGCAGTACTACAGGGAATCAGCCCCAGCATTTT.

This clonotype appeared many times. J is TRBJ1-5 and V is TRBV6-1; D ambiguous. This CDR3 spans 15 amino acids. The germline V gene encodes CDR1 MNHNS and CDR2 SASEGT. Trimming removed 0 bases from V and 1 base from J, with 7 bases in between. The CDR3 is CASSEALGSNQPQHF. CDR3 DNA: TGTGCCAGCAGTGAAGCGCTGGGGAGCAATCAGCCCCAGCATTTT.